The present T cell receptor beta chain was sequenced within a study of blood T cell repertoires in COVID-19. The protocol was immunoSEQ multiplex PCR, while the TCRdb copy is restricted to in-frame clones and leaves out a portion. The sample has more than 150,000 clones; around 89% are singletons. The CDR3 loop spans 15 amino acids. Germline V CDR1 and CDR2: KGHDR, SFDVKD. Trimming took 6 bases from V and 2 from J; bases not matched to a gene: 3. Material: peripheral blood. This receptor was identified in a man in his forties or fifties with acute or convalescent COVID-19. The genes are TRBV24-1 and TRBJ2-1; 10 bases are a match to TRBD2. Here the CDR3 reads CATSLAGVTYNEQFF. CDR3 in DNA: TGTGCCACCAGTCTAGCGGGAGTCACCTACAATGAGCAGTTCTTC.